This TCR beta chain was retrieved from a study of T cells in localized non-small cell lung cancer. Assay used: immunoSEQ multiplex PCR; TCRdb lists only in-frame clones, some missing. In the table there are tens of thousands of clones, 70% to 90% of which are singletons. CDR1 is SGHRS and CDR2 is YFSETQ in the germline V gene. Losses at the gene ends were 0 bases for V and 4 bases for J; bases not matched to a gene: 11. The CDR3 consists of 17 residues. Whole-study results and caveats: Because only a single region of the tumor was sequenced, heterogeneity remains possible.

Comments on this clone: Its target is unknown. The sample holds other DNA sequences that translate to the same CDR3.

The TCR comes from a female donor over 55 with stage III squamous cell lung carcinoma. Sequenced material: peripheral blood, taken before any cancer treatment. The genes are TRBV5-1 and TRBJ2-5, with 8 bases identical to TRBD2. This CDR3 reads CASSLVGRGGIGETQYF. CDR3 coding DNA: TGCGCCAGCAGCTTGGTCGGTCGGGGGGGAATCGGAGAGACCCAGTACTTC. Supplemented by reference TRBV5-1 and TRBJ2-5, the full variable domain reads KAGVTQTPRYLIKTRGQQVTLSCSPISGHRSVSWYQQTPGQGLQFLFEYFSETQRNKGNFPGRFSGRQFSNSRSEMNVSTLELGDSALYLCASSLVGRGGIGETQYFGPGTRLLVL.